Sequencing of this T cell receptor (beta chain) was carried out in a study of T cell responses to AZD1222 COVID-19 vaccine. General study results and limits: Donors were chiefly white British, with a greater number of females, and clonal diversity was perhaps underestimated.

Trimming at V came to 3 bases and at J to 8 bases, leaving 10 bases not matched to a gene. The CDR3 has 15 amino acids. The germline gives CDR1 MGHRA, CDR2 YSYEKL. On this clone itself: The antigen remains undetermined.

Sequencing used immunoSEQ multiplex PCR; TCRdb keeps in-frame clones, though not all of them. This table holds approximately 80,000 clones, 85% to 90% found once. The origin of this receptor is an adult in good health. Sequenced here: peripheral blood, sampled on day 0 of AZD1222 vaccination. The chain recombines TRBV4-1 with TRBJ1-2, with 9 bases lining up with TRBD1. The CDR3 sequence: CASSQALQGAEGYTF. CDR3 coding DNA: TGCGCCAGCAGCCAGGCATTACAGGGGGCGGAAGGCTACACCTTC.